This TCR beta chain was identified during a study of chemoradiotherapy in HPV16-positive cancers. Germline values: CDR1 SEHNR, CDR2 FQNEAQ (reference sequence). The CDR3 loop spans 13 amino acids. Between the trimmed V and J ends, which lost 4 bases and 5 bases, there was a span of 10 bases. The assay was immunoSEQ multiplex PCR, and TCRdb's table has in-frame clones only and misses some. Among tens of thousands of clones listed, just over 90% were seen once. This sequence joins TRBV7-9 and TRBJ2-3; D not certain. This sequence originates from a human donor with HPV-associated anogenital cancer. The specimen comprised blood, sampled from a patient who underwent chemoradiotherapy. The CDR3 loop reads CASSSSSLDTQYF. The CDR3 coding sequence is TGTGCCAGCAGCTCCTCCTCCCTAGATACGCAGTATTTT.